This is a list of T cell receptor beta chains from one sample in a study of blood T cell repertoires in COVID-19. Data came from immunoSEQ multiplex PCR; TCRdb stores just in-frame clones and leaves some out. The sample carries fewer than 100,000 clones, roughly 87% recorded once. The sample was peripheral blood. The receptor source for this set is a man between 65 and 85 years old with acute or convalescent COVID-19. The CDR3 runs from the conserved cysteine through the conserved F or W. Each record gives: V gene, D gene, J gene, clone size, CDR3 protein. D genes are given only for firm matches. Clone size is shown for a subset of rows, as once, few, many or a class of expanded clone.

TRBV27	.	TRBJ2-1	.	CASSVPQGNEQFF
TRBV9	TRBD1	TRBJ1-6	few	CASSVGRYRGDSPLHF
TRBV27	TRBD1	TRBJ2-1	.	CASSDGTAVYNEQFF
TRBV24-1	.	TRBJ2-6	.	CATSDFRGANVLTF
TRBV20-1	.	TRBJ1-1	.	CEVYTEAFF
TRBV11-2	TRBD1	TRBJ2-2	.	CASSLDRTGGITGELFF
TRBV5-4	.	TRBJ2-1	.	CASSYYYEQFF
TRBV6-5	.	TRBJ1-1	.	CASRLTRNTEAFF
TRBV7-9	.	TRBJ1-2	.	CASSSPSAGNYGYTF
TRBV19	.	TRBJ1-1	.	CASSTRLLGNTEAFF
TRBV5-6	TRBD1	TRBJ2-3	.	CASSTDRGWSTDTQYF
TRBV5-1	.	TRBJ2-7	.	CASSPGGRDYEQYF
TRBV2	TRBD1	TRBJ1-5	.	CASSGGQASNQPQHF
TRBV27	TRBD1	TRBJ2-1	.	CASRQGAVNEQFF
TRBV30	TRBD1	TRBJ1-2	.	CAFGQGNYGYTF
TRBV19	TRBD2	TRBJ2-1	.	CASSIDGVSLAGGHNEQFF
TRBV4-1	TRBD1	TRBJ1-1	.	CASSLGQGGGTEAFF
TRBV27	.	TRBJ1-1	.	CASSFRFSGSEAFF
TRBV14	.	TRBJ1-6	.	CASSQVGGNSPLHF
TRBV19	.	TRBJ1-5	once	CASSYREDQPQHF
TRBV19	.	TRBJ1-1	.	CASSIYVPEGTEAFF
TRBV5-1	TRBD1	TRBJ2-3	.	CASSLGQGATTDTQYF
TRBV9	TRBD2	TRBJ2-1	.	CASSVASTGGANEQFF
TRBV5-4	.	TRBJ2-3	.	CASSLGRGRVLDTQYF
TRBV27	TRBD1	TRBJ1-2	.	CASSLRRGGRGLDYGYTF
TRBV9	.	TRBJ1-2	.	CASSVGARGREGYTF
TRBV28	.	TRBJ1-1	.	CASSPGGNTEAFF
TRBV7-6	TRBD1	TRBJ1-1	.	CASSLGDRNTEAFF
TRBV3-1/TRBV3-2	.	TRBJ2-5	.	CASSQGLHPRGLGGDQYF
TRBV13	.	TRBJ2-5	.	CASSHRPGGTQYF
TRBV5-1	TRBD1	TRBJ1-2	few	CASSPGTGVMDYGYTF